This T cell receptor beta chain was identified in a study of T cells in localized non-small cell lung cancer. CDR3 length equals 14 residues. Germline CDR1 reads MDHEN; CDR2 reads SYDVKM. V lost 10 bases to trimming and J lost 0 bases; unmatched junction nucleotides: 6. The repertoire was sequenced with immunoSEQ multiplex PCR; TCRdb's copy has only in-frame clones and lacks some. The profile covers nearly 25,000 clones, with more than 85% appearing a single time and around 15% taken by the ten largest. As for this clone: The target antigen is unknown.

Findings and limits, study-wide: Heterogeneity is still possible, as just one tumor region was sequenced. In uninvolved adjacent lung, T cell clonality reached its highest value, exceeding tumor. Median roughly 57 top-100 tumor clones were shared with paired adjacent lung. A denser population of T cells in blood accompanied longer overall survival.

The TCR comes from a man aged 40 to 75 with stage III squamous cell lung carcinoma. Material: peripheral blood, obtained before any cancer treatment. The chain employs TRBV28 and TRBJ2-7; 10 positions agree with TRBD2. The CDR3 DNA reads TGTGCCACGCTACCTAGCGGGAGCTCCTACGAGCAGTACTTC. Its translation: CATLPSGSSYEQYF.